This note documents a single T cell receptor beta chain sequence. This sample stems from a study of T cell changes during pregnancy in multiple sclerosis. V was cut by 2 bases and J by 6 bases, with 13 bases left in between. Looked up from germline, CDR1 is GTSNPN and CDR2 is SVGIG (reference sequence). This CDR3 is 14 amino acids long. Profiling relied on immunoSEQ multiplex PCR, and the TCRdb table lists in-frame clones only, not all of them. The sample holds about 75,000 clones; about 90% are singletons and the top ten take approximately 1%. The receptor was derived from a female donor in good health, enrolled as a control in a pregnancy study. The chain carries TRBV30 and TRBJ1-4; maybe TRBD1 (5 bases). This specimen was peripheral blood, taken in the first trimester of pregnancy. The CDR3 DNA is TGTGCCTGGAGTCGAAGGGGAACGGATGAAAAACTGTTTTTT. Residues: CAWSRRGTDEKLFF.